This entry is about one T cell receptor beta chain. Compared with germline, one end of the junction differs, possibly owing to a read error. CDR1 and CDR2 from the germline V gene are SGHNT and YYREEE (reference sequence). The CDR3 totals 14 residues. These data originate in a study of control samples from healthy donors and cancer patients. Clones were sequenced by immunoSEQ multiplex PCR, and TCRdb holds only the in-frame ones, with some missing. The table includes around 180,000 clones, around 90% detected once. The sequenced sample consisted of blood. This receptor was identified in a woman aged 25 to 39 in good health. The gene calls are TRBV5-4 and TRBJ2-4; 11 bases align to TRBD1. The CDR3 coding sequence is TGTGCCAGCAGCTGGGGCCAGGACAGGGGGCGCGAGGACTTC. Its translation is CASSWGQDRGREDF.